This TCR beta chain is drawn from a study of T cells after yellow fever vaccination. Study-wide background: SMART-Seq v4 Ultra Low Input handled preparation of low-cell-number fractions.

Germline assignment: CDR1 DFQATT and CDR2 SNEGSKA (reference sequence). This CDR3 has 15 amino acids. V was shortened by 3 bases and J by 3 bases, with 16 bases between the two germline ends. Each CDR3 protein is one row after TCRdb ran MiXCR on the 5' RACE reads. The table records about 330,000 distinct CDR3 sequences, 6.8% of them present only once. This clonotype was detected ten times or more. This TCR was sampled from a young man who received the YFV17D yellow fever vaccine. This specimen was PBMCs, taken roughly 46 days after the first yellow fever vaccination. The chain couples TRBV20-1 to TRBJ2-3; D unresolved. CDR3 residues: CSARAAEGITDTQYF. The CDR3 DNA follows: TGCAGTGCTAGGGCAGCCGAAGGAATTACAGATACGCAGTATTTT.